This TCR beta chain was sequenced in a study of CD8 T cells in ankylosing spondylitis. Each CDR3 protein is one row after TCRdb ran MiXCR on the 5' RACE reads. The sample has fewer than 550,000 distinct CDR3 sequences, about 5% seen once. In this sample, this clonotype turned up a few times. Its antigen is unidentified. Whole-study findings and limits: Reportedly, significant enrichment of disease-linked clones occurred in matched ankylosing spondylitis synovial fluid. Seemingly characteristic of ankylosing spondylitis blood was a TCR beta motif consisting of several highly homologous variants.

Trimming took 0 bases from V and 7 from J, leaving 13 bases between them. CDR3 length: 14 amino acids. Germline loops: CDR1 GTSNPN, CDR2 SVGIG (reference sequence). The sequenced sample was blood, either unsorted or a sorted T cell fraction (not recorded which). The sequence was collected from a male donor with ankylosing spondylitis. The chain combines TRBV30 with TRBJ1-5; possibly TRBD1 for D (6 bases). The CDR3 DNA is TGTGCCTGGAGTGTACAGGGTTTGCACCAGCCCCAGCATTTT. Amino acids: CAWSVQGLHQPQHF.